This T cell receptor beta chain stems from a study of T cells expressing NK-cell markers. Study details: Sorted CD3+CD56+NKG2C+, CD3+CD56+NKG2C- and CD3+CD56-NKG2C+ T cells provided the TCR beta repertoires. The eight sequenced donors comprised seven who were HCMV-seropositive and one who was seronegative.

A note on this clonotype: Its specificity is not known.

Germline assignment: CDR1 LGHNA and CDR2 YNFKEQ. The CDR3 spans 14 residues. With the 5' RACE reads reprocessed, TCRdb shows one record per CDR3 protein and no DNA. This sample contains around 470,000 distinct CDR3 sequences. General observations from the study: Several donors' CD3+CD56-NKG2C+ cells were dominated by the same clonotypes. For roughly 6 donors, the dominant NKG2C+ clonotypes made up about 1.0-8% of their CD8+ T cells.

The receptor was derived from a woman in her forties or fifties in good health. The chain couples TRBV4-2 to TRBJ2-1; the TRBD2 assignment by TCRdb is unverifiable without DNA. Sequenced material: blood T cells: a sorted CD56 or NKG2C T cell subset, CD4+ or CD8+ T cells, or bulk PBMC T cells (not recorded which). This CDR3 is CASSQTLAANEQFF.